This TCR beta chain originates from a study of identical twins. Trimming took 0 bases from V and 5 from J, leaving 13 bases between them. This CDR3 is 16 amino acids long. TCRdb called the 5' RACE reads again in MiXCR, with one record for every CDR3 protein. Found here are just under 650,000 distinct CDR3 sequences, less than 9% of them singletons; the top ten hold over 1.5%. These same data were also listed under a study on yellow fever vaccine responses in identical twins.

The chain employs TRBV12-3 or TRBV12-4 and TRBJ2-2; tentatively, D is TRBD1 or TRBD2 (5 bases each). The sequenced sample was PBMCs. This TCR was sampled from a young woman in good health. The CDR3 nucleotides are TGTGCCAGCAGTTTAGCTGGGGGACGGTTGACCGGGGAGCTGTTTTTT. Translated, it gives CASSLAGGRLTGELFF.